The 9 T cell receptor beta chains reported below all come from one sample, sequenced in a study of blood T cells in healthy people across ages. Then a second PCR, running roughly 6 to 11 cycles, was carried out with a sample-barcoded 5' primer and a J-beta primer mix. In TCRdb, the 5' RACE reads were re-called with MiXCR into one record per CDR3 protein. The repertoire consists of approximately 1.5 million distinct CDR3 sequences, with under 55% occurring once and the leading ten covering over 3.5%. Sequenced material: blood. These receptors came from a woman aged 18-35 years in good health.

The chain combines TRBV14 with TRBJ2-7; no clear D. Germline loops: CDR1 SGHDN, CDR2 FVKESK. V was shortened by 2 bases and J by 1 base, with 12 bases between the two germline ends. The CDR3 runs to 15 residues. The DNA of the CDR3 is TGTGCCAGCAGCCAATTTGGGTCTGGTTCCTACGAGCAGTACTTC. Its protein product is CASSQFGSGSYEQYF.

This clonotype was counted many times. CDR3 nucleotide sequence: TGCAGTGCTAGAGTACCGGGAAGAGAGACCCAGTACTTC. This translates into CSARVPGRETQYF. The chain uses TRBV20-1 and TRBJ2-5; tentative D call: TRBD2 (5 bases). CDR1 is DFQATT and CDR2 is SNEGSKA in the germline V gene (reference sequence). The ends were cut back, 1 base at V and 4 bases at J, with 10 bases in the middle. The CDR3 totals 13 residues.

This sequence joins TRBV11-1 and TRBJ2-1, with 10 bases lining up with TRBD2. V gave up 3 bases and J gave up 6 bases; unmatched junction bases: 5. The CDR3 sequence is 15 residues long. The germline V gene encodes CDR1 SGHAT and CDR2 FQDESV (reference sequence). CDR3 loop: CASSLAPSGGNEQFF. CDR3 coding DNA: TGTGCCAGCAGCTTGGCTCCTAGCGGGGGCAATGAGCAGTTCTTC.

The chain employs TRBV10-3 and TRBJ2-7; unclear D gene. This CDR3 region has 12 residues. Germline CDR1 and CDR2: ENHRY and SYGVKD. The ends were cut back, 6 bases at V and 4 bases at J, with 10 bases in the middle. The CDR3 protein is CAISGRSYEQYF. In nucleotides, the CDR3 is TGTGCCATCAGCGGTAGGAGTTACGAGCAGTACTTC.

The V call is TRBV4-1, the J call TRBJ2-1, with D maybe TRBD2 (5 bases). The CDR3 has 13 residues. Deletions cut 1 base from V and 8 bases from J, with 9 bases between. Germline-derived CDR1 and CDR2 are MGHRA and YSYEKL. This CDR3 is CASSQASSDEQFF. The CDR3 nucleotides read TGCGCCAGCAGCCAAGCTAGTAGCGATGAGCAGTTCTTC.

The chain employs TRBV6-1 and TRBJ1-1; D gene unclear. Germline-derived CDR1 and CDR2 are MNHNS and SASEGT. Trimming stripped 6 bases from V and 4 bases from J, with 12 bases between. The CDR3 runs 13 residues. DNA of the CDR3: TGTGCCAGCAGGAGGGAGCTGGGCACTGAAGCTTTCTTT. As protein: CASRRELGTEAFF.

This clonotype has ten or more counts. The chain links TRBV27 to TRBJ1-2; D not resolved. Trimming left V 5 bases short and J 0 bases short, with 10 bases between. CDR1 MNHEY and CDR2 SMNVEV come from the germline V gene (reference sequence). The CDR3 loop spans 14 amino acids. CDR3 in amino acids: CASSSTVSNYGYTF. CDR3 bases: TGTGCCAGCAGTAGCACAGTATCTAACTATGGCTACACCTTC.

CDR3: CASSVEGGQSEQFF. The CDR3 nucleotides read TGTGCCAGCAGCGTAGAAGGGGGACAGAGCGAGCAGTTCTTC. The rearrangement uses TRBV9 and TRBJ2-1; 7 bases match TRBD1. The CDR3 covers 14 residues. Trimming removed 0 bases from V and 10 bases from J; junction bases left unmatched: 7. Per the germline V gene, CDR1 is SGDLS and CDR2 is YYNGEE.

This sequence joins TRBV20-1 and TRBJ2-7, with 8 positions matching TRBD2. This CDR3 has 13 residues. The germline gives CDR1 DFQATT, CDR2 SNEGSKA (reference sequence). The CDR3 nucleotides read TGCAGCGGACGACTAGCGCGCACTAATGAGCAGTACTTC. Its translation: CSGRLARTNEQYF.